The 19 T cell receptor beta chains given below trace back to one sample, sequenced in a study of OX40 agonist ivuxolimab in advanced cancers. Library construction relied on the immunoSEQ multiplex PCR assay. TCRdb mirrors the immuneACCESS table, restricted to in-frame sequences. Some clones are absent from its copies; in checked studies, under half trace to an unresolved V gene, and the reason for the others is unknown. Present in this sample are several thousand clones, roughly 74% of which were seen just once. 19% of the sample belongs to the ten largest clones. The source was CD4+ or CD8+ T cells sorted from blood, collected in a trial of the OX40 agonist ivuxolimab. Source of these receptors: an adult with an advanced solid tumor such as melanoma, head and neck, liver or kidney cancer.

Written as DNA, the CDR3 is TGTGCCAGCAGCCATCCTCGCGGACTCAGGGCGGGGAATGAGCAGTTCTTC. Translation: CASSHPRGLRAGNEQFF. This sequence joins TRBV9 and TRBJ2-1, with D tentatively TRBD2 (6 bases). The CDR3 runs 17 residues. V dropped 4 bases and J dropped 7 bases, with 24 bases sitting between them. Per the germline V gene, CDR1 is SGDLS and CDR2 is YYNGEE.

The J gene is TRBJ2-1, the V gene TRBV5-4; TRBD2 aligns across 7 bases. CDR3 length equals 11 residues. CDR1 is SGHNT and CDR2 is YYREEE in the germline V gene (reference sequence). J gave up 8 bases and V 5 bases, and 1 base lay outside the gene matches. The CDR3 nucleotides are TGTGCCAGCAGGGGGGGGGATGAGCAGTTCTTC. As protein: CASRGGDEQFF.

This clone was seen only a few times. The chain employs TRBV13 and TRBJ2-1, with no clear D. The CDR3 contains 13 residues. Germline CDR1 is PRHDT and CDR2 is FYEKMQ (reference sequence). V dropped 5 bases and J dropped 10 bases, with 15 bases sitting between them. CDR3 coding DNA: TGTGCCAGCAGCCCCCAGAGGCTGGGGGAGCAGTTCTTC. It is translated as CASSPQRLGEQFF.

The V and J genes are TRBV4-1 and TRBJ2-1; TRBD2 matches at 9 bases. V lost 0 bases and J lost 8; bases outside the gene matches: 11. CDR3 length equals 17 residues. Germline CDR1 and CDR2: MGHRA and YSYEKL. CDR3 DNA: TGCGCCAGCAGCCAAGATCCTCCCCTAGCGGGGAATCATGAGCAGTTCTTC. This translates into CASSQDPPLAGNHEQFF.

The V gene is TRBV1, the J gene TRBJ2-7; the D call TRBD2 from the table was never checked on the DNA. TRBV1 is labeled a pseudogene. The CDR3 loop spans 20 amino acids. CDR3 in DNA: TGCTCGCGCGGCAACGGGTCCGGGAAAAATATGGGCGGGGGGTCCTACGAGCAGTACTTC. Protein: CSRGNGSGKNMGGGSYEQYF.

The chain is built from TRBV7-8 and TRBJ1-1; TRBD1 agrees at 7 bases. In germline, CDR1 is SGHVS, CDR2 FQNEAQ. The CDR3 consists of 16 residues. V lost 1 base, J lost 1 base, and 6 bases stayed unmatched. CDR3 protein: CASSLVGGLGNTEAFF. CDR3 sequence (DNA): TGTGCCAGCAGCTTAGTAGGGGGCCTAGGGAACACTGAAGCTTTCTTT. The whole variable domain, remainder taken from reference TRBV7-8 and TRBJ1-1, is GAGVSQSPRYKVAKRGQDVALRCDPISGHVSLFWYQQALGQGPEFLTYFQNEAQLDKSGLPSDRFFAERPEGSVSTLKIQRTQQEDSAVYLCASSLVGGLGNTEAFFGQGTRLTVV.

V usage is TRBV11-2 and J usage is TRBJ2-5; maybe TRBD1 (5 bases). TRBJ2-7 matches the DNA end more closely, so the J call is doubtful. The CDR3 runs 12 residues. CDR1 is SGHAT and CDR2 is FQNNGV in the germline V gene. The chain's CDR3 is CASSSQGSEQYF. CDR3 nucleotides: TGTGCCAGCAGCTCCCAGGGTAGCGAGCAGTACTTC.

The V and J genes are TRBV6-6 and TRBJ2-7; D is perhaps TRBD1 (5 bases). Trimming removed 6 bases at V and 6 bases at J, with 9 bases between. The CDR3 contains 11 residues. The germline CDR1 and CDR2 sequences are MNHNY and SVGAGI (reference sequence). CDR3 in DNA: TGTGCCAGCAGCCCTGACAGCGAGCAGTACTTC. Translated, it gives CASSPDSEQYF.

The rearrangement joins TRBV5-1 to TRBJ1-2, with D unclear. The length of the CDR3 is 13 residues. Germline V gene sequence: CDR1 SGHRS, CDR2 YFSETQ. With 0 bases removed from V and 4 bases from J, the gap between germline ends came to 7 bases. CDR3 amino acids: CASSLGNAYGYTF. The CDR3 DNA is TGCGCCAGCAGCTTGGGGAACGCCTATGGCTACACCTTC.

The chain recombines TRBV19 with TRBJ1-5, with no clear D. Germline V gene data show CDR1 as LNHDA and CDR2 as SQIVND (reference sequence). The CDR3 covers 13 residues. Trimming pared 2 bases from V and 1 base from J, leaving 3 bases between. The CDR3 spells CASSIQSNQPQHF. CDR3 nucleotides: TGTGCCAGTAGTATACAAAGCAATCAGCCCCAGCATTTT.

Only a few counts were recorded for this clone. The gene calls are TRBV6-1 and TRBJ1-5; D perhaps matches TRBD1 (6 bases). The V gene's germline CDR1 is MNHNS and CDR2 SASEGT. The CDR3 sequence is 17 residues long. With 1 base removed from V and 4 bases from J, the gap between germline ends came to 17 bases. CDR3 sequence: CASSEEIGTTSNQPQHF. In DNA form, the CDR3 reads TGTGCCAGCAGTGAAGAGATCGGGACAACTTCTAATCAGCCCCAGCATTTT.

The chain employs TRBV14 and TRBJ2-7; maybe TRBD1 (7 bases). Looked up from germline, CDR1 is SGHDN and CDR2 is FVKESK. V was shortened by 4 bases and J by 6 bases, with 19 bases between the two germline ends. There are 15 residues in the CDR3. The CDR3 region is CASSLALQGTGEQYF. The CDR3 DNA reads as TGTGCCAGCAGCCTTGCATTACAGGGGACTGGCGAGCAGTACTTC.

This clone ranks as medium-sized. This chain uses TRBV29-1 with TRBJ1-1, with D perhaps matching TRBD1 (5 bases). Between the trimmed V and J ends, which lost 4 bases and 3 bases, there was a span of 12 bases. Germline V gives CDR1 SQVTM, CDR2 ANQGSEA. This CDR3 has 13 amino acids. The CDR3 sequence: CSVVIARDTEAFF. CDR3 nucleotides: TGCAGCGTTGTAATCGCCAGGGACACTGAAGCTTTCTTT. The whole variable domain, filled in from reference TRBV29-1 and TRBJ1-1, reads SAVISQKPSRDICQRGTSLTIQCQVDSQVTMMFWYRQQPGQSLTLIATANQGSEATYESGFVIDKFPISRPNLTFSTLTVSNMSPEDSSIYLCSVVIARDTEAFFGQGTRLTVV.

The chain carries TRBV11-3 and TRBJ1-1, with a weak D call TRBD1 (5 bases). The CDR3 length is 13 residues. Looked up from germline, CDR1 is SGHNT and CDR2 is YENEEA. V lost 6 bases, J lost 4 bases, and 12 bases lay in between. Here the CDR3 reads CASRPWGSTEAFF. CDR3 nucleotide sequence: TGTGCCAGCAGACCTTGGGGGAGCACTGAAGCTTTCTTT.

This clone was counted a few times. The V and J genes are TRBV19 and TRBJ1-4; maybe TRBD1 (5 bases). V lost 0 bases and J 11 bases, leaving 16 bases between the germline ends. The CDR3 is made up of 15 amino acids. CDR1 LNHDA and CDR2 SQIVND come from the germline V gene (reference sequence). CDR3 loop: CASSIDGATRGKLFF. The CDR3 bases are TGTGCCAGTAGTATAGACGGGGCGACCCGTGGGAAACTGTTTTTT.

This CDR3 reads CASRGGCRAYEQYF. CDR3 sequence (DNA): TGTGCCAGCCGGGGGGGGTGTAGAGCCTACGAGCAGTACTTC. This sequence joins TRBV27 and TRBJ2-7; 8 nucleotides agree with TRBD2. CDR3 length: 14 amino acids. The V gene's germline CDR1 is MNHEY and CDR2 SMNVEV (reference sequence). V dropped 8 bases and J dropped 2; count of bases not matched to a gene: 8.

V gene TRBV7-9 combines with J gene TRBJ2-7; 7 positions agree with TRBD1. CDR1 SEHNR and CDR2 FQNEAQ come from the germline V gene (reference sequence). Trimming at V came to 5 bases and at J to 0 bases, leaving 7 bases not matched to a gene. The CDR3 has 15 residues. CDR3 nucleotide sequence: TGTGCCAGCAGCGAAGAAGACAGGGACTCCTACGAGCAGTACTTC. Its protein product is CASSEEDRDSYEQYF.

The rearrangement joins TRBV6-4 to TRBJ2-3, with 8 positions matching TRBD2. Germline V gives CDR1 MRHNA, CDR2 SNTAGT. Germline trimming cut 5 bases from V and 1 base from J; bases unmatched to any gene: 5. This CDR3 has 15 residues. The CDR3 region is CASSLRGERTDTQYF. CDR3 nucleotide sequence: TGTGCCAGCAGTTTGCGGGGGGAACGCACAGATACGCAGTATTTT.

The rearrangement joins TRBV6-1 to TRBJ2-1; the D gene could be TRBD1 or TRBD2 (6 bases each). The V end lost 6 bases, the J end lost 2 bases, and 14 bases lay between the germline ends. Germline lookup yields CDR1 MNHNS and CDR2 SASEGT. The CDR3 length is 15 residues. The chain's CDR3 is CASSGRGGTYNEQFF. The CDR3 DNA follows: TGTGCCAGCAGCGGGCGAGGGGGGACCTACAATGAGCAGTTCTTC.